The entry that follows covers one TCR beta chain sequence. These data come from a study of early T cells in non-severe SARS-CoV-2 infection. Study summary: Chains were not paired, and sequencing was done on bulk RNA from unsorted whole blood.

The TCR library protocol was used to attach unique molecular identifiers. These identifiers were attached to individual cDNA molecules. MiXCR, applied by TCRdb to the 5' RACE reads, yields one record per CDR3 protein. The data hold 110,000 or so distinct CDR3 sequences, with over 10% observed a single time. Input material: whole blood. The clonotype was recovered from an adult who was a healthcare worker with PCR-confirmed SARS-CoV-2 infection or an uninfected control (not recorded which).

CDR3 in DNA: TGTGCCACCAGCAGAGCCGGGCAGGGGAACTACGAGCAGTACTTC. Amino acids: CATSRAGQGNYEQYF. The rearrangement joins TRBV15 to TRBJ2-7, with D tentatively TRBD1 (6 bases). From germline, CDR1 is LNHNV and CDR2 YYDKDF (reference sequence). Trimming shortened V by 1 base and J by 3 bases, and 13 bases separated the two germline ends. This CDR3 is 15 amino acids long.